This T cell receptor (beta chain) stems from a study of cytomegalovirus exposure and HLA in healthy donors (dated by TCRdb to 2016 to 2017). At the level of the whole study: In an earlier analysis of roughly 500 of the donors, 276 Gb of sequence data and 100 million or so unique TCR beta sequences from roughly 190 million T cells were reported. About 280 gigabases of sequencing data and around 80 million unique TCR sequences made up an early release that covered about 640 HLA-typed donors. Of the roughly 400 genotyped donors, approximately 80% fell in the genetic ancestry cluster associated with self-reported Caucasian donors. The study aimed to test whether signatures of past pathogen exposure could be identified by cataloging public T cell receptors. The T cell repertoires of several hundred subjects were profiled by immunosequencing and related to cytomegalovirus serostatus. A separate validation cohort of roughly 130 different subjects was used in addition to the roughly 640-subject first cohort. To predict cytomegalovirus infection status, the study brought together high-throughput TCR immunosequencing, statistical association of individual TCRs with disease status, and machine learning. To study patterns of TCR occurrence, a later analysis re-analyzed previously published TCR beta repertoires from around 700 donors and added high-resolution HLA genotyping. The later analysis used no new phenotypic data to find candidate immune exposures, relying instead on TCR beta sequences and their occurrence across donors. In an earlier analysis of more than 550 of the donors, high-throughput TCR beta sequencing was used to judge whether each TCR beta V gene segment behaved as functional or pseudogenic. Alongside the repertoire data, information on donor age, sex, ethnicity and CMV serostatus was compiled. Genome-wide SNP genotypes for about 55% of the 666 donors were used in a later genetic analysis, which treated that subset as a discovery cohort. All discovery cohort repertoires had been generated on a single sequencing platform. HLA typing covered class I and class II loci at four-digit resolution. The number of donors typed differed by locus, with roughly 620-630 for A, B, C, DRB1 and DQB1, 522 for DQA1, over 600 for DPA1, and over 400 for DPB1. Four to six DR-DQ haplotypes were handled as single units for association and clustering, since linkage in the cohort was strong. Across 300 to 500 genotyped donors of the cohort, an average of roughly 250,000 unique TCR beta nucleotide sequences per donor were sequenced, and about a sixth of those sequences were non-productive. Findings and caveats that apply to the study as a whole: In the study, approximately 160 TCR beta chains were listed as associated with cytomegalovirus. Correlated functional status among segregating V segments might reflect linkage disequilibrium, but an unknown experimental factor could not be ruled out. Most TCR sequences were observed very rarely across donors, whereas some public TCRs were present in many individuals. In both the original and validation cohorts, the classifier was reported to diagnose cytomegalovirus status with high specificity and sensitivity. Only TCR beta chains were sequenced in this cohort, and the absence of alpha or paired-chain data limited detectable features. A further reported finding was that TCR beta sequences accurately predicted the HLA-A and HLA-B alleles for most subjects in the first cohort. In a later analysis, HLA-associated TCR beta chains showed more clonal expansion and lower generation probabilities than non-associated chains that were equally common. When HLA alleles, especially DR and DQ, strongly co-occurred, attributing TCR associations to individual alleles was difficult. Because HLA typing was unavailable for some donors at each locus, only the typed subset was used in association tests. CMV serostatus was the only immune exposure information available for the cohort. A cluster of highly shared sequence variants was judged likely to be a technical artifact of the sequencing pipeline. In a later genetic analysis, a missense DCLRE1C variant was associated with V-gene and J-gene trimming of TCR beta chains, and the association was replicated in an independent cohort. Compared with the approximately 710-donor mean, donors in an Asian-associated ancestry cluster had fewer N-insertions in productive TCRs, according to a later genetic analysis. According to a later analysis, most CMV-associated TCR beta chains appeared to be HLA-restricted, and the HLA associations seemed to be driven largely by CMV exposure. Because counts were too low, roughly 16 rarely observed V segments, including chromosome 9 orphons, were excluded from the earlier analysis of 587 of the donors. A later analysis reported that several top co-occurrence clusters appeared linked to parvovirus B19, influenza, CMV and Epstein-Barr virus. Presence/absence analyses assumed roughly uniform sequencing depth across donors, an assumption that may not hold. The 87-base-pair reads could not distinguish some IMGT-functional V segments, including TRBV6-2 and TRBV6-3, so those segments were excluded. In an earlier analysis of more than 500 of the donors, most TCR beta V segments appeared in productive rearrangements about 87% or about 30% of the time, broadly matching IMGT annotations. The authors suggested that the approach could potentially be extended to other disease states and immunological phenotypes. In a later analysis, TCR association rates were found to vary across HLA loci, with the most associated TCRs seen for DRB1 alleles and the fewest for HLA-C alleles. In a later analysis, some 18,000 TCR beta sequences were associated with specific HLA alleles at a false discovery rate of 0.05. In vitro tests confirmed that a few of the cytomegalovirus-associated TCR beta chains recognize cytomegalovirus antigens.

The library relied on the immunoSEQ multiplex PCR assay. A mixture of 60 forward primers for TCR Vbeta segments and 13 reverse primers for TCR Jbeta segments was used in the multiplex PCR. The CDR3 region of rearranged TCR beta genes was amplified from genomic DNA by a multiplex PCR assay. Amplified TCR beta libraries were sequenced as 87-base-pair reads on the Illumina HiSeq System. From the authors' description of their analysis: In a later analysis, approximately 74 million unique TCR beta chains were counted across the 500 to 850 repertoires, and approximately 11 million of these chains were shared by at least two donors. To remove PCR and sequencing errors, raw reads were error-corrected and collapsed into unique sequences using a nearest-neighbor algorithm that merged closely related sequences. CDR3 sequences were aligned to IMGT reference sequences to assign V, D and J gene segments. Each retained sequence needed at least a six-nucleotide match to both a V gene segment and a J gene segment. Rearrangements were classified as productive when the CDR3 lacked stop codons and remained in frame with V and J, and all other rearrangements were classified as non-productive. Following IMGT convention, CDR3 was defined as the stretch from the second conserved V-encoded cysteine to the conserved J-encoded phenylalanine. The earlier analysis of some 600 of the donors excluded sequences that lacked an unambiguous match to a single V gene segment. In an earlier analysis of a few hundred of the donors, a V segment was called functional when productive rearrangements were above 56.7%, and segregating when the standard deviation between donors exceeded 5%. A statistical classification framework was built to diagnose cytomegalovirus status from the catalog of TCR beta chain sequences. A later analysis assigned V and J genes by comparing TCR nucleotide sequences with IMGT/GENE-DB human TR gene sequences. In a later analysis, CDR3 sequences and most-parsimonious VDJ recombination scenarios were assigned using the TCRdist pipeline. In a later analysis, every TCR beta chain was defined by the combination of its CDR3 amino acid sequence and its V-gene family, and reads without a unique V-gene family were dropped. A later analysis removed 500 to 600 highly shared, low-generation-probability nucleotide sequences to deal with suspected cross-contamination and a sequencing artifact. In a later analysis, a clonal expansion index for each public chain was calculated from normalized within-repertoire ranks of inferred template counts. A later analysis computed generation probabilities with a VDJ recombination model fitted to out-of-frame rearrangements, and checked the results against IGoR. In a later analysis, hypergeometric tests were used to score TCR-TCR, TCR-HLA and TCR-CMV co-occurrence, with a repertoire-size bias correction applied to TCR pairs. In a later analysis, false discovery rates were estimated by permuting HLA or CMV assignments 20 times. In a later analysis, co-occurring TCRs were grouped using DBSCAN, and TCRdist sequence similarity was added for clustering within HLA-allele-positive subsets. Co-occurrence clustering excluded repertoires with fewer than 30,000 or more than 120,000 public chains, plus five with anomalous nucleotide sharing. The table comes from immuneACCESS by way of TCRdb, which keeps in-frame sequences with V and J called. Part of the clones is missing from these tables; in studies checked, under half for an unresolved V gene and the rest for unknown reasons. That table furnishes V, J and clone size, whereas the DNA furnished D and trimming. For this sample the table gives roughly 45,000 clones, of which about 60% were detected only once. The top ten clones comprise around 12% of the sample.

After removal of 5 bases from V and 5 bases from J, the junction retains 12 bases not matched to a gene. The germline V gene (reference sequence) sets CDR1 to SEHNR and CDR2 to FQNEAQ. Including cysteine and phenylalanine, the CDR3 has 16 amino acids. The DNA shown is the 48-base CDR3, in frame from base 1. Points on this clone: Its binding antigen is unknown. There are no base qualities to consult, and no much larger clone falls within one base.

The cohort was made up of 500 to 850 healthy bone marrow donors. Cohort members were all nominally healthy when sampled, although unrecorded immune exposures were likely present. The donor was CMV seropositive and belonged to the group of a few hundred seropositive cohort members. Every donor gave a peripheral blood sample, and the peripheral blood mononuclear cells from that sample were used for TCR beta sequencing. The Qiagen DNeasy Blood Extraction Kit was used to extract genomic DNA from the blood cell samples. This TCR was sampled from a man aged 55 to 70 in good health and CMV-seropositive. The sequenced material came from PBMCs. The rearrangement joined TRBV7-9 to TRBJ2-5, with 9 bases in between that match TRBD1. CDR3 loop: CASSRTGTGNVETQYF. The DNA sequence reads TGTGCCAGCAGCCGCACCGGGACAGGGAATGTGGAGACCCAGTACTTC. Full variable domain (CDR3 extended with the reference TRBV7-9 and TRBJ2-5 proteins): DTGVSQNPRHKITKRGQNVTFRCDPISEHNRLYWYRQTLGQGPEFLTYFQNEAQLEKSRLLSDRFSAERPKGSFSTLEIQRTEQGDSAMYLCASSRTGTGNVETQYFGPGTRLLVL.